This passage covers 29 T cell receptor beta chains from one sample sequenced in a study of beta chain features in type 1 diabetes. Of the isolated RNA, all was reverse transcribed, and so the sequenced material was expressed TCRB transcripts. Only in-frame clones appear in the TCRdb table, and some are missing; sequencing was by immunoSEQ multiplex PCR. The sample records hundreds of thousands of clones, roughly 13% being singletons. The sequenced sample consisted of naive CD4+ T cells from blood. The receptors here all came from a man in his late teens or twenties in good health.

This clone was picked up a small number of times. The CDR3 bases are TGTGCCAGCAGCGGGACTATTGGAAACACCATATATTTT. It yields the protein CASSGTIGNTIYF. The rearrangement uses TRBV7-2 and TRBJ1-3; TRBD1 might be the D (5 bases). The germline gives CDR1 SGHTA, CDR2 FQGNSA. Deletions cut 5 bases from V and 3 bases from J, with 8 bases between. The CDR3 has 13 amino acids. The full variable domain, completed using reference TRBV7-2 and TRBJ1-3, is GAGVSQSPSNKVTEKGKDVELRCDPISGHTALYWYRQSLGQGLEFLIYFQGNSAPDKSGLPSDRFSAERTGGSVSTLTIQRTQQEDSAVYLCASSGTIGNTIYFGEGSWLTVV.

This clone came up a few times. J is TRBJ1-2 and V is TRBV4-3, with D perhaps TRBD1 (5 bases). CDR1 and CDR2 (germline): LGHNA, YSLEER. Trimming took off 2 bases at V and 8 bases at J, with 18 bases between the two ends. This CDR3 comprises 15 residues. CDR3 DNA: TGCGCCAGCAGCCAACCCATCCGGGGGATGGAGGGCTACACCTTC. This encodes CASSQPIRGMEGYTF.

V is TRBV30 and J is TRBJ2-7; perhaps TRBD1 as D (7 bases). V was cut by 6 bases and J by 3 bases, with 12 bases left in between. Looked up from germline, CDR1 is GTSNPN and CDR2 is SVGIG (reference sequence). The CDR3 has 12 amino acids. DNA for the CDR3: TGTGCCTGCGGGCGGGACAGCTACGAGCAGTACTTC. Encoded protein: CACGRDSYEQYF.

The chain is built from TRBV14 and TRBJ1-1; 8 bases are shared with TRBD1. This CDR3 comprises 14 residues. V lost 4 bases, J lost 1 base, and 2 bases stayed unmatched. Germline loops: CDR1 SGHDN, CDR2 FVKESK. The CDR3 sequence: CASSPGTGNTEAFF. The CDR3 DNA reads TGTGCCAGCAGCCCCGGGACAGGGAACACTGAAGCTTTCTTT.

In its sample, this clone was seen a few times. The chain recombines TRBV29-1 with TRBJ1-1; D uncertain. The V gene lost 3 bases and the J gene lost 1 base, with 9 bases spanning the gap. Germline V CDR1 and CDR2: SQVTM, ANQGSEA. The CDR3 has 13 residues. CDR3 in amino acids: CSVDRSGNTEAFF. The CDR3 DNA sequence: TGCAGCGTTGACAGGTCTGGGAACACTGAAGCTTTCTTT. Full variable domain (outside the CDR3, taken from reference TRBV29-1 and TRBJ1-1): SAVISQKPSRDICQRGTSLTIQCQVDSQVTMMFWYRQQPGQSLTLIATANQGSEATYESGFVIDKFPISRPNLTFSTLTVSNMSPEDSSIYLCSVDRSGNTEAFFGQGTRLTVV.

This chain connects TRBV5-1 to TRBJ2-1; D is ambiguous. Germline V gives CDR1 SGHRS, CDR2 YFSETQ. Trimming cost V 7 bases and J 6 bases, with 8 bases left between them. The length of the CDR3 is 11 residues. In DNA form, the CDR3 reads TGCGCCAGCCACAGCCCCAATGAGCAGTTCTTC. Amino acid sequence: CASHSPNEQFF. The full variable domain, in which reference TRBV5-1 and TRBJ2-1 provide the parts outside the CDR3, is KAGVTQTPRYLIKTRGQQVTLSCSPISGHRSVSWYQQTPGQGLQFLFEYFSETQRNKGNFPGRFSGRQFSNSRSEMNVSTLELGDSALYLCASHSPNEQFFGPGTRLTVL.

This clone turned up a few times. The chain has TRBV19 and TRBJ2-3; D might be TRBD2 (5 bases). This CDR3 comprises 15 residues. The germline CDR1 and CDR2 sequences are LNHDA and SQIVND (reference sequence). The V end lost 6 bases, the J end lost 1 base, and 14 bases lay between the germline ends. For the CDR3, the DNA is TGTGCCAGTAGCCCCACCACGGAGGGCACAGATACGCAGTATTTT. Protein product: CASSPTTEGTDTQYF.

This clone was detected a few times. The chain uses TRBV5-6 and TRBJ1-2, with TRBD1 matching over 7 bases. V was pared by 4 bases and J by 4 bases, with 19 bases of the junction left unmatched. The CDR3 is 18 amino acids. Germline assignment: CDR1 SGHDT and CDR2 YYEEEE. CDR3 sequence (DNA): TGTGCCAGCAGCCGACGCCGATCACAGGGGACCGGTCCCTATGGCTACACCTTC. This gives the protein CASSRRRSQGTGPYGYTF.

The chain recombines TRBV5-1 with TRBJ1-4; the D gene is possibly TRBD1 (5 bases). V was pared by 0 bases and J by 6 bases, with 12 bases between. CDR1 SGHRS and CDR2 YFSETQ come from the germline V gene. The CDR3 covers 15 residues. Here the CDR3 DNA reads TGCGCCAGCAGCTTGGAAGCAGGGTCTGATGAAAAACTGTTTTTT. Translation gives CASSLEAGSDEKLFF.

This clone was seen a few times. This chain uses TRBV28 with TRBJ2-5; D is possibly TRBD2 (6 bases). Trimming shortened V by 6 bases and J by 1 base, and 9 bases separated the two germline ends. CDR3 size: 13 residues. CDR1 MDHEN and CDR2 SYDVKM come from the germline V gene. CDR3 nucleotide sequence: TGTGCCAGCAGGACGACTAGCCAAGAGACCCAGTACTTC. It yields the protein CASRTTSQETQYF.

This chain uses TRBV6-1 with TRBJ2-7, with 8 nucleotides matching TRBD2. The germline V gene has CDR1 MNHNS and CDR2 SASEGT. The J segment lost 5 bases and the V segment lost 6 bases, leaving 0 bases of the junction unmatched. The CDR3 spans 11 residues. The CDR3, as DNA: TGTGCCAGCAGGACTAGCGACGAGCAGTACTTC. Translating gives CASRTSDEQYF.

This clone was observed a few times. The J gene is TRBJ2-4, the V gene TRBV7-6; D ambiguous. Trimming removed 1 base at V and 3 bases at J, with 13 bases between. Germline values: CDR1 SGHVS, CDR2 FNYEAQ. The CDR3 contains 16 residues. The CDR3 spells CASSLESGKGKNIQYF. DNA for the CDR3: TGTGCCAGCAGCTTAGAATCAGGCAAAGGCAAAAACATTCAGTACTTC.

In its sample, this clone was seen a few times. The genes are TRBV5-4 and TRBJ2-7, with D unclear. Trimming stripped 1 base from V and 1 base from J, with 6 bases between. This CDR3 contains 13 residues. From germline, CDR1 is SGHNT and CDR2 YYREEE (reference sequence). The CDR3 reads CASSLQLSYEQYF. CDR3 in DNA: TGTGCCAGCAGCTTGCAACTGTCCTACGAGCAGTACTTC.

Only a few counts were recorded for this clone. The chain carries TRBV4-2 and TRBJ2-7, with a weak D call TRBD1 (6 bases). Germline V gene sequence: CDR1 LGHNA, CDR2 YNFKEQ. The CDR3 has 16 residues. V lost 3 bases, J lost 2 bases, and 17 bases lay in between. The chain's CDR3 is CASSQGPGQQAYEQYF. CDR3 DNA sequence: TGTGCCAGCAGCCAGGGGCCAGGACAGCAAGCCTACGAGCAGTACTTC.

This clone showed up just once. In DNA, the CDR3 is TGTGCCAGCAGTGGCAGGGCCGGTAATTCACCCCTCCACTTT. It encodes CASSGRAGNSPLHF. This chain uses TRBV28 with TRBJ1-6, with D perhaps TRBD1 (5 bases). Trimming removed 5 bases at V and 6 bases at J, with 11 bases between. This CDR3 has 14 amino acids. In germline, CDR1 is MDHEN, CDR2 SYDVKM.

Only a few counts were recorded for this clone. This rearrangement joins TRBV2 to TRBJ2-5, with a tentative D call TRBD1 (6 bases). This CDR3 comprises 16 residues. With 7 bases removed from V and 4 bases from J, the gap between germline ends came to 22 bases. CDR1 and CDR2 (germline): SNHLY, FYNNEI. This CDR3 is CASMLLDLVGGETQYF. CDR3 in DNA: TGTGCCAGCATGCTTCTCGATCTCGTAGGGGGAGAGACCCAGTACTTC.

The J gene is TRBJ2-7, the V gene TRBV15; weak D call: TRBD2 (6 bases). Trimming stripped 0 bases from V and 1 base from J, with 10 bases between. The CDR3 totals 15 residues. The germline V gene has CDR1 LNHNV and CDR2 YYDKDF (reference sequence). In DNA, the CDR3 is TGTGCCACCAGCAGAGATGGAAGCGGGTCCTACGAGCAGTACTTC. This codes for CATSRDGSGSYEQYF.

V gene TRBV15 combines with J gene TRBJ2-6, with D possibly TRBD1 on 5 matching bases. The V and J ends lost 3 bases and 4 bases respectively, with 13 bases between them. CDR3 length: 16 residues. CDR1 is LNHNV, CDR2 YYDKDF, per germline (reference sequence). CDR3 residues: CATSRDQGAGANVLTF. The CDR3 DNA reads as TGTGCCACCAGCAGGGATCAGGGTGCCGGGGCCAACGTCCTGACTTTC. Based on the CDR3 plus reference TRBV15 and TRBJ2-6, the full variable domain is DAMVIQNPRYQVTQFGKPVTLSCSQTLNHNVMYWYQQKSSQAPKLLFHYYDKDFNNEADTPDNFQSRRPNTSFCFLDIRSPGLGDTAMYLCATSRDQGAGANVLTFGAGSRLTVL.

A few counts support this clone. This chain joins TRBV28 and TRBJ2-6, with a weak D call TRBD1 (5 bases). The CDR3 runs to 18 residues. Germline V CDR1 and CDR2: MDHEN, SYDVKM. V was pared by 2 bases and J by 2 bases, with 16 bases between. This CDR3 is CASSLRGRLVAGANVLTF. The CDR3 bases are TGTGCCAGCAGTTTAAGGGGCAGGTTGGTGGCTGGGGCCAACGTCCTGACTTTC.

V usage is TRBV10-3 and J usage is TRBJ1-1, with 8 bases matching TRBD1. From germline, CDR1 is ENHRY and CDR2 SYGVKD. V dropped 6 bases and J dropped 1; count of bases not matched to a gene: 10. The CDR3 extends over 16 amino acids. The CDR3 bases are TGTGCCATCAGGGGACAGGATACTTGGGAGAACACTGAAGCTTTCTTT. It is translated as CAIRGQDTWENTEAFF.

This rearrangement joins TRBV28 to TRBJ2-2; 10 bases fit TRBD1. The CDR3 contains 16 residues. V trimming: 4 bases; J trimming: 4 bases; junction bases outside the gene matches: 6. CDR1 is MDHEN, CDR2 SYDVKM, per germline. The CDR3 nucleotides read TGTGCCAGCAGTTCCCCCGGGACAGGGGTCACCGGGGAGCTGTTTTTT. Amino acid sequence: CASSSPGTGVTGELFF.

This clone was observed a few times. The V and J genes are TRBV30 and TRBJ1-2; the match to TRBD1 covers 7 bases. Germline V gene data show CDR1 as GTSNPN and CDR2 as SVGIG (reference sequence). The CDR3 runs 13 residues. CDR3 DNA: TGTGCGCAGATCCATCTAACAGGGGTTGGCTACACCTTC. Its translation: CAQIHLTGVGYTF. Drawing the rest from reference TRBV30 and TRBJ1-2, the complete variable domain is SQTIHQWPATLVQPVGSPLSLECTVEGTSNPNLYWYRQAAGRGLQLLFYSVGIGQISSEVPQNLSASRPQDRQFILSSKKLLLSDSGFYLCAQIHLTGVGYTFGSGTRLTVV.

This clone was recorded many times. This rearrangement joins TRBV20-1 to TRBJ1-2; possible D gene TRBD1, 6 bases. The V end lost 6 bases, the J end lost 8 bases, and 13 bases lay between the germline ends. The CDR3 runs 11 residues. From germline, CDR1 is DFQATT and CDR2 SNEGSKA (reference sequence). The CDR3 DNA sequence: TGCAGTGCCGGGACACCCAAAGGCTACACCTTC. Amino acids: CSAGTPKGYTF.

This sequence joins TRBV5-1 and TRBJ2-2; possible D gene TRBD1, 5 bases. Per the germline V gene, CDR1 is SGHRS and CDR2 is YFSETQ. This CDR3 comprises 14 residues. Trimming removed 1 base at V and 7 bases at J, with 11 bases between. Here the CDR3 DNA reads TGCGCCAGCAGCTTGAGGGCAGGGCTCGGGGAGCTGTTTTTT. As protein: CASSLRAGLGELFF.

CDR3 loop: CATSRGGHGGTYNEQFF. CDR3 nucleotides: TGTGCCACCAGCAGAGGAGGACATGGTGGTACCTACAATGAGCAGTTCTTC. The rearrangement links TRBV15 to TRBJ2-1; D perhaps matches TRBD1 (5 bases). Looked up from germline, CDR1 is LNHNV and CDR2 is YYDKDF (reference sequence). CDR3 length: 17 amino acids. Trimming took 1 base from V and 2 from J, leaving 15 bases between them. Using reference TRBV15 and TRBJ2-1 for the parts outside the CDR3, the full variable domain is DAMVIQNPRYQVTQFGKPVTLSCSQTLNHNVMYWYQQKSSQAPKLLFHYYDKDFNNEADTPDNFQSRRPNTSFCFLDIRSPGLGDTAMYLCATSRGGHGGTYNEQFFGPGTRLTVL.

As regards this clone: The same CDR3 arises from other DNA sequences in this sample as well. The rearrangement links TRBV9 to TRBJ2-5; a weak D match, TRBD1 (6 bases). Trimming took 0 bases from V and 0 from J, leaving 9 bases between them. The CDR3 is made up of 15 amino acids. Germline V gene data show CDR1 as SGDLS and CDR2 as YYNGEE. The CDR3 sequence: CASSVVGDNQETQYF. The CDR3 DNA sequence: TGTGCCAGCAGCGTAGTGGGGGACAACCAAGAGACCCAGTACTTC.

This chain uses TRBV2 with TRBJ2-5, with 7 bases aligning to TRBD2. The germline CDR1 and CDR2 sequences are SNHLY and FYNNEI. The CDR3 consists of 15 residues. V lost 5 bases, J lost 5 bases, and 11 bases stayed unmatched. The chain's CDR3 is CASSTGTTLLETQYF. The DNA for the CDR3 is TGTGCCAGCAGTACCGGGACTACCCTGCTGGAGACCCAGTACTTC.

CDR3 DNA: TGTGCCAGCTCACCGGCAGGGGTATTGGATGGCTACACCTTC. Translating gives CASSPAGVLDGYTF. The chain carries TRBV18 and TRBJ1-2, with D perhaps TRBD1 (6 bases). V shed 3 bases and J shed 6 bases, with 14 bases lying between them. The CDR3 extends over 14 amino acids. The germline CDR1 and CDR2 sequences are KGHSH and LQKENI.

The CDR3 DNA sequence: TGTGCCAGCACCTGGGGACTAGCGGAAGACAATGAGCAGTTCTTC. As protein: CASTWGLAEDNEQFF. The genes are TRBV5-8 and TRBJ2-1, with 11 nucleotides matching TRBD2. Germline CDR1 SGHTS, CDR2 YDEGEE. Unmatched junction bases numbered 7, after V lost 6 bases and J lost 5 bases. The CDR3 is 15 residues long.